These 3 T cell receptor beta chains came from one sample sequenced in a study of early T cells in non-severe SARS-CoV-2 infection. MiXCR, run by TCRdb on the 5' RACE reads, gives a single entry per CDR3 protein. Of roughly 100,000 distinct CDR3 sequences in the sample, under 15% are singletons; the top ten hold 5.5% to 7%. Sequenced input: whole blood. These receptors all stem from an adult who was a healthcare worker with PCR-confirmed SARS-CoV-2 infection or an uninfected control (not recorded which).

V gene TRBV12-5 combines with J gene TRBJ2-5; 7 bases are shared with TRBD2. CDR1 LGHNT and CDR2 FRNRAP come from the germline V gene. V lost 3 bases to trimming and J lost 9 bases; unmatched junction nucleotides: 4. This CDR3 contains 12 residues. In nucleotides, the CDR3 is TGTGCTAGTGGTTTTTGGGGAGGGGCCCAGTACTTC. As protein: CASGFWGGAQYF.

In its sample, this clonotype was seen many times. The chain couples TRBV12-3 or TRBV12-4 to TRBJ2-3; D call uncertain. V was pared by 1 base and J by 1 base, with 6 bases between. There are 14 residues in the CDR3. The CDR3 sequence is CASSLVGGTDTQYF. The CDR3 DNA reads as TGTGCCAGCAGTTTAGTAGGAGGCACAGATACGCAGTATTTT.

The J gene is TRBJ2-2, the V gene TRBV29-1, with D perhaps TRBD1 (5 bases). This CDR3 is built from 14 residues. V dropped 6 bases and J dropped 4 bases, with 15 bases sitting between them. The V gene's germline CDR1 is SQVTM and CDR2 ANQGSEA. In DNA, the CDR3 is TGCAGCGTCGATGCCCGCCAGGGCACCGGGGAGCTGTTTTTT. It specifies CSVDARQGTGELFF.